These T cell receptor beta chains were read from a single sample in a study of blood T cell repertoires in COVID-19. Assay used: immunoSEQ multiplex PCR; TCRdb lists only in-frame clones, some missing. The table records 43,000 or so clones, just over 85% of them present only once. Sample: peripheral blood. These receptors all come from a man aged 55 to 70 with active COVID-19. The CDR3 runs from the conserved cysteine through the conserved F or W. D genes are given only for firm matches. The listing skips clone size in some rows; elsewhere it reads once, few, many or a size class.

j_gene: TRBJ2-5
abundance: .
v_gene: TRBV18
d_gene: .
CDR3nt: TGTGCCAGCTCACCAACCCGACAGGTCCAAGAGACCCAGTACTTC
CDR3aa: CASSPTRQVQETQYF

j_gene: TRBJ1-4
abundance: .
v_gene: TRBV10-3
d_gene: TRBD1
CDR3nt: TGTGCCATTACAGGGGGCCCTAATGAAAAACTGTTTTTT
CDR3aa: CAITGGPNEKLFF

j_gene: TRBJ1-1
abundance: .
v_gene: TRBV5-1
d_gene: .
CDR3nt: TGCGCCAGCAGGGAACTATTGAGCACTGAAGCTTTCTTT
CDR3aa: CASRELLSTEAFF

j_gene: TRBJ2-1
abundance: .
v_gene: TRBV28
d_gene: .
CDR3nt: TGTGCCAGCAGTTTGAGGACTGCCTACAATGAGCAGTTCTTC
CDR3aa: CASSLRTAYNEQFF

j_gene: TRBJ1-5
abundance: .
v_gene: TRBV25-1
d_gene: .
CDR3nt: TGTGCCAGCAGTGATCACAGGTATAGCAATCAGCCCCAGCATTTT
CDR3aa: CASSDHRYSNQPQHF

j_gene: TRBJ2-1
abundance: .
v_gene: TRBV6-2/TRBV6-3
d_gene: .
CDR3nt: TGTGCCAGCAGTTATCTAGGTGAAGCCTACAATGAGCAGTTCTTC
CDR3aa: CASSYLGEAYNEQFF

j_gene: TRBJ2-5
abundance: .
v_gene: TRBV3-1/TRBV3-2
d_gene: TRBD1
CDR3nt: TGTGCCAGCAGCCAAGATCGGCGGTGCGGACAGGATGGAGAGACCCAGTACTTC
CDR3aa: CASSQDRRCGQDGETQYF

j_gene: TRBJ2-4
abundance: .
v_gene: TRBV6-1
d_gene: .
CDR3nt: TGTGCCAGCAGTGACGCCAGGGGAATGAACATTCAGTACTTC
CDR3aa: CASSDARGMNIQYF

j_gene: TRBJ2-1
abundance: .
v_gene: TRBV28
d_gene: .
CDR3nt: TGTGCCAGCAGTCCGACCAGGGGAAGTTCCTACAATGAGCAGTTCTTC
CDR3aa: CASSPTRGSSYNEQFF

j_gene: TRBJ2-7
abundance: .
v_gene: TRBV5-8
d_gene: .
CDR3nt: TGTGCCAGCAGCTTGACGGGTAGGGAGCAGTACTTC
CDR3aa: CASSLTGREQYF

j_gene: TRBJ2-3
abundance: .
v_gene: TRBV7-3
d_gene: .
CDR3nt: TGTGCCAGCAGCCAGACTTACACAGATACGCAGTATTTT
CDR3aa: CASSQTYTDTQYF

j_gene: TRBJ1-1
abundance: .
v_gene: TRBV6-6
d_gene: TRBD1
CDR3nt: TGTGCCAGCAGTTTCGGACAGGGAAGGACTGAAGCTTTCTTT
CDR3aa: CASSFGQGRTEAFF

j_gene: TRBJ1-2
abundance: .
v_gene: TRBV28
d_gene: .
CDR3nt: TGTGCCAGCAGTTTCTCCACGGCGGGAGGGCCTAACTATGGCTACACCTTC
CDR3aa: CASSFSTAGGPNYGYTF

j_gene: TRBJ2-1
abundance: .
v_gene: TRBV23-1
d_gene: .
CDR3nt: TGCGCCAGCAGTCAATTCCAGGGCTTAAACGGCAATGAGCAGTTCTTC
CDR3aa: CASSQFQGLNGNEQFF

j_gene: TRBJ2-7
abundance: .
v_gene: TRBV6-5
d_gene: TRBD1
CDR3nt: TGTGCCAGCAGTTACTCCGACAGGGACGAGCAGTACTTC
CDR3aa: CASSYSDRDEQYF

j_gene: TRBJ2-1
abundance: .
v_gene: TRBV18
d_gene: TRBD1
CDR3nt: TGTGCCAGCTCAGGATCCCCGGGACAGGGGGCCATTGAGCAGTTCTTC
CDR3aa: CASSGSPGQGAIEQFF

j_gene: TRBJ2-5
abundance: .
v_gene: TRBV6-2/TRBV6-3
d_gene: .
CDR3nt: TGTGCCAGCAGTAAAACTAGTCGGCAAGAGACCCAGTACTTC
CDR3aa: CASSKTSRQETQYF

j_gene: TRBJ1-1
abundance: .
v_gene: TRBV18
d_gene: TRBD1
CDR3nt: TGTGCCAGCTCACCACGACAGGGAGACACTGAAGCTTTCTTT
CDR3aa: CASSPRQGDTEAFF

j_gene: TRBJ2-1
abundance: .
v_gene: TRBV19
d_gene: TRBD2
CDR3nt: TGTGCTAGTAGACCGACTAGCGGGCGTAATGAGCAGTTCTTC
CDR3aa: CASRPTSGRNEQFF

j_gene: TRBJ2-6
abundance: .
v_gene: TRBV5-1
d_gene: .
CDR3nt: TGCGCCAGCAGCGTACCGGGACTTGGATTCTCTGGGGCCAACGTCCTGACTTTC
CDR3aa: CASSVPGLGFSGANVLTF

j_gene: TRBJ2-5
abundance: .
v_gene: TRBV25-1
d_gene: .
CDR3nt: TGTGCCAGCAGTAACCAGCGTGGTCTGGATGAGACCCAGTACTTC
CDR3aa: CASSNQRGLDETQYF

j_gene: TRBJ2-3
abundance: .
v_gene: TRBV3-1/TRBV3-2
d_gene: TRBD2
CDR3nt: TGTGCCAGCAGCCAAGAGGGACGGGAGGGCGAAGATACGCAGTATTTT
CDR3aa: CASSQEGREGEDTQYF

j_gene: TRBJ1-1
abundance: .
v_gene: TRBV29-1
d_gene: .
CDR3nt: TGCAGCGTTTGGCTGAACACTGAAGCTTTCTTT
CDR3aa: CSVWLNTEAFF

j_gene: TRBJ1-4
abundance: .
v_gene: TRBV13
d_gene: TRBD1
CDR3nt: TGTGCCAGCAGCTCGAGGGACAGGGTGGCTAATGAAAAACTGTTTTTT
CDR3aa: CASSSRDRVANEKLFF

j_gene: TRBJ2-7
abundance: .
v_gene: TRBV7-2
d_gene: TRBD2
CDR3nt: TGTGCCAGCAGCTTACTAGCGGGAGGGGAGCAGTACTTC
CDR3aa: CASSLLAGGEQYF

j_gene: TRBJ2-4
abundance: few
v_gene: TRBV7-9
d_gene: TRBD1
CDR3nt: TGTGCCAGCAGCTCGTATCCGGGACAGGAAAACATTCAGTACTTC
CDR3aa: CASSSYPGQENIQYF

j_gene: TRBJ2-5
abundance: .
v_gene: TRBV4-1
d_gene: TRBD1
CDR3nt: TGCGCCAGCAGCCAGGACAGGGTTCGGGTACAAGAGACCCAGTACTTC
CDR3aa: CASSQDRVRVQETQYF

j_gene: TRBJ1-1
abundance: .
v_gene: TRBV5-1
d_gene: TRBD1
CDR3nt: TGCGCCAGCAGCTTGGACGACCCGGACAGGCCTTTCTTT
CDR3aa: CASSLDDPDRPFF

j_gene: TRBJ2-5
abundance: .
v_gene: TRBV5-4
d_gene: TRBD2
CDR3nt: TGTGCCAGCAGCCCCTTCCTAGCGGTACAAGAGACCCAGTACTTC
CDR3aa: CASSPFLAVQETQYF

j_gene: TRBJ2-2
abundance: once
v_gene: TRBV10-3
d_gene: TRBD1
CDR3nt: TGTGCCACCGGGGACAGGGGCGGGGGGGAGCTGTTTTTT
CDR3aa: CATGDRGGGELFF

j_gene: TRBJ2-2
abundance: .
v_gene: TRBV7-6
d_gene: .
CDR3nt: TGTGCCAGCAGCTTAGTATTAGCGGACACCGGGGAGCTGTTTTTT
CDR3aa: CASSLVLADTGELFF

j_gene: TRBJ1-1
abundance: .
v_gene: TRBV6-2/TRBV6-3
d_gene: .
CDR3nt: TGTGCCAGCAGTGCCCTTGGGGGGACTGAAGCTTTCTTT
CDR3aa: CASSALGGTEAFF

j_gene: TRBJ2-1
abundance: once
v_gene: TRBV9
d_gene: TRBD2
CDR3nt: TGTGCCAGCAGTCCAGCGGGAGCTGATTTGGCCTACAATGAGCAGTTCTTC
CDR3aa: CASSPAGADLAYNEQFF

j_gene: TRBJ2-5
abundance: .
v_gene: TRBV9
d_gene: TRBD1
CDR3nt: TGTGCCAGCAGCGTCTCTACAGGGGGCGGAGAGACCCAGTACTTC
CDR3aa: CASSVSTGGGETQYF

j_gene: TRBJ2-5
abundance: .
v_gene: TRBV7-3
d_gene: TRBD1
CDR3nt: TGTGCCAGCAGCTTGGACAGGGTGGACCAAGAGACCCAGTACTTC
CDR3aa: CASSLDRVDQETQYF

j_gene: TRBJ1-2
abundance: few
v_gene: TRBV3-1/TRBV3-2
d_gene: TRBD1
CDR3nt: TGTGCCACCTTCTCAACAGGGGATTCTGGCTACACCTTC
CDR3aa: CATFSTGDSGYTF

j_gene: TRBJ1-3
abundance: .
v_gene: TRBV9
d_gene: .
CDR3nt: TGTGCCAGCAGCGAAGGGGACTCTGGAAACACCATATATTTT
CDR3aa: CASSEGDSGNTIYF

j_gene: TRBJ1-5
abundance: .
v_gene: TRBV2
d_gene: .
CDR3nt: TGTGCCAGCAGTGAGACAGGCTTTAGCAATCAGCCCCAGCATTTT
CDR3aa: CASSETGFSNQPQHF

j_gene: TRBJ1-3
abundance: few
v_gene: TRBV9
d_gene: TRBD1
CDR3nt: TGTGCCAGCAGCGTCGGGGACAGTGCCCACACCATATATTTT
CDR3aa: CASSVGDSAHTIYF

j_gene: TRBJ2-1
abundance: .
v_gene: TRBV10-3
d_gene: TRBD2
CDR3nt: TGTGCCATCAGTACCGGGACTAGCGGGGGCGATGAGCAGTTCTTC
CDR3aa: CAISTGTSGGDEQFF

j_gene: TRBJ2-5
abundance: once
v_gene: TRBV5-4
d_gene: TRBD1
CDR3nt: TGTGCCAGCAGCTTGGAGGACAGGGGGTGGTACTTC
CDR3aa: CASSLEDRGWYF

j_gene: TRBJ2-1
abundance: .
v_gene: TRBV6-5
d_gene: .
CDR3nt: TGTGCCAGCACTCTGAGAGGGGGGGCGCTTGAGCAGTTCTTC
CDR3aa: CASTLRGGALEQFF

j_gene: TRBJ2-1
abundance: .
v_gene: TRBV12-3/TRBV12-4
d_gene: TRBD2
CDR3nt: TGTGCCAGCAGAGCTAGCGGTGAGCAGTTCTTC
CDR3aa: CASRASGEQFF

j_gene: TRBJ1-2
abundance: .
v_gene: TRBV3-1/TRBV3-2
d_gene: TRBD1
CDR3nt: TGTGCCAGCAGCCTGTGGACAGGTGAGGGCTACACCTTC
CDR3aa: CASSLWTGEGYTF

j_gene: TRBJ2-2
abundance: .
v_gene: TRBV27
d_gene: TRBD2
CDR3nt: TGTGCCAGCAGTATTGGGACTATTAACACCGGGGAGCTGTTTTTT
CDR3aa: CASSIGTINTGELFF

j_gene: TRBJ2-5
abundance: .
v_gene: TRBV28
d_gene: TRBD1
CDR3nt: TGTGCCAGCAGTCCACCAGACAGGGAGCATGTTGGGATACAAGAGACCCAGTACTTC
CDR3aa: CASSPPDREHVGIQETQYF

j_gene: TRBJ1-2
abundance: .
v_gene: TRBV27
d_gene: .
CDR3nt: TGTGCCAGCAGTTTATCGATCGGTAATGGCTACACCTTC
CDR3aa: CASSLSIGNGYTF

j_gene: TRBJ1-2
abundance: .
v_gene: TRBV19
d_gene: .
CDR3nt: TGTGCCAGTAGTATGGGGAGGAGGGATCCGCTCTATGGCTACACCTTC
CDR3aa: CASSMGRRDPLYGYTF

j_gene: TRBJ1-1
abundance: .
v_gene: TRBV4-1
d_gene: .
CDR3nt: TGCGCCAGCAGCCAAGGGGGGCAGTGGACTGAAGCTTTCTTT
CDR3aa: CASSQGGQWTEAFF

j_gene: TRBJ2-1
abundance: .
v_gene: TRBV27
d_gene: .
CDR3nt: TGTGCCAGCAGTTTACGGGACTTGAGCTCCTACAATGAGCAGTTCTTC
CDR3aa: CASSLRDLSSYNEQFF

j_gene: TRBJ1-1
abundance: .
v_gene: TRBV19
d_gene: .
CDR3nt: TGTGCCAGTAGTGACATGAACACTGAAGCTTTCTTT
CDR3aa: CASSDMNTEAFF

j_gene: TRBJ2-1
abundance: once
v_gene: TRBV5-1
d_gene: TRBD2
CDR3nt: TGCGCCAGCAGTTTGGGACTAGCGGGAGTGGCCCCCAATTCTGAGCAGTTCTTC
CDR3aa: CASSLGLAGVAPNSEQFF

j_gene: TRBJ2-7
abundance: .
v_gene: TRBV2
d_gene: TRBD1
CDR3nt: TGTGCCAGCATGGGACAGGGGGCTGGCGAGCAGTACTTC
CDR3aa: CASMGQGAGEQYF

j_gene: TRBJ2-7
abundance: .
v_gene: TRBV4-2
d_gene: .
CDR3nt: TGTGCCAGCAGCCAAGATCCCCCCTCCTCCGAGCAGTACTTC
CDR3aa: CASSQDPPSSEQYF

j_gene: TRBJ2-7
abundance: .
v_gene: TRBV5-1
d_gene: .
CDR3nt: TGCGCCAGCAGCTTTGAGACTAAGGCCTACGAGCAGTACTTC
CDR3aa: CASSFETKAYEQYF

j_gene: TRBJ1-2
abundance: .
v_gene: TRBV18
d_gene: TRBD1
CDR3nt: TGTGCCAGCCTCAGGGGGCTCAACTATGGCTACACCTTC
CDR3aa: CASLRGLNYGYTF

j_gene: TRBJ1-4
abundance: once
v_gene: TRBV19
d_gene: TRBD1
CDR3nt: TGTGCCAGTAGTCCACGGACAGGGGCCACGGGAGAAAAACTGTTTTTT
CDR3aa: CASSPRTGATGEKLFF

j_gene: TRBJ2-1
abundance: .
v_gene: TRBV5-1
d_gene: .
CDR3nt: TGCGCCAGCAGCTTGGCCTTAGATAAGGGGGTCGATGAGCAGTTCTTC
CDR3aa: CASSLALDKGVDEQFF